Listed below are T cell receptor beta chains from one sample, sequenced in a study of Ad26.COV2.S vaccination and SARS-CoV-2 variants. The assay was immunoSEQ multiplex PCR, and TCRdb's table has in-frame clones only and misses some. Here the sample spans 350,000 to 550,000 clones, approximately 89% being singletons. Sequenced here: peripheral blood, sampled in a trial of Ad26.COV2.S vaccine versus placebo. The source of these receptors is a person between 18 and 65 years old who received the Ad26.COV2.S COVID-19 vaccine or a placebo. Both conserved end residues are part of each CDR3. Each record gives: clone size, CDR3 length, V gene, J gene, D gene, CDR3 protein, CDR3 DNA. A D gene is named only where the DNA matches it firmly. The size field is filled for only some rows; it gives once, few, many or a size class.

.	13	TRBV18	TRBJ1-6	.	CASSPRSNSPLHF	TGTGCCAGCTCACCGAGGAGTAATTCACCCCTCCACTTT
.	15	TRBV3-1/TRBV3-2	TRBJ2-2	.	CASSAGFTGGGELFF	TGTGCCAGCAGCGCGGGCTTCACAGGAGGCGGGGAGCTGTTTTTT
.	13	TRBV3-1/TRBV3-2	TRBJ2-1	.	CASSASQEGQLFF	TGTGCCAGCAGCGCCTCACAAGAAGGACAGCTGTTCTTC
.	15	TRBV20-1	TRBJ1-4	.	CSASQSASTNEKLFF	TGCAGTGCTAGTCAATCAGCTTCAACTAATGAAAAACTGTTTTTT
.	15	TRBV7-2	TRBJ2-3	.	CASSPGGQVTDTQYF	TGTGCCAGCAGCCCAGGGGGGCAGGTCACAGATACGCAGTATTTT
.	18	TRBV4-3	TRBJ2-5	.	CASSQAFSTEGLVVTQYF	TGCGCCAGCAGCCAAGCTTTTAGCACCGAAGGCTTGGTCGTGACCCAGTACTTC
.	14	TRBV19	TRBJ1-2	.	CASTEEDDGYGYTF	TGTGCCAGTACGGAAGAGGACGACGGATATGGCTACACCTTC
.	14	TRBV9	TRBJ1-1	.	CASSVGGLSTEAFF	TGTGCCAGCAGCGTGGGGGGGTTATCCACTGAAGCTTTCTTT
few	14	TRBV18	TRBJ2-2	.	CASSPAGNTGELFF	TGTGCCAGCTCACCCGCCGGTAACACCGGGGAGCTGTTTTTT
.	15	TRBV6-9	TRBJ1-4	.	CASSSPGPLNEKLFF	TGTGCCAGCAGTTCCCCGGGACCGCTTAATGAAAAACTGTTTTTT
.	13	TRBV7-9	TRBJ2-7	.	CASSLGQYYEQYF	TGTGCCAGCAGCTTAGGCCAGTACTACGAGCAGTACTTC
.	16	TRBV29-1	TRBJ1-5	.	CSVEGGRPGGNQPQHF	TGCAGCGTTGAGGGAGGGAGGCCGGGCGGCAATCAGCCCCAGCATTTT
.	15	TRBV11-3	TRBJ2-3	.	CASSLAFASTDTQYF	TGTGCCAGCAGCTTAGCGTTTGCAAGCACAGATACGCAGTATTTT
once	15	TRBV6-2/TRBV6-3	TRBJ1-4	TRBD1	CASSYPQTGEEKLFF	TGTGCCAGCAGTTACCCCCAGACAGGGGAGGAAAAACTGTTTTTT
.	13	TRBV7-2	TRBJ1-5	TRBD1	CASSLARTGPQHF	TGTGCCAGCAGCTTAGCCCGGACAGGGCCCCAGCATTTT
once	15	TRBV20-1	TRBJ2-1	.	CSASPFNPRDNEQFF	TGCAGTGCTAGTCCCTTCAACCCAAGAGACAATGAGCAGTTCTTC
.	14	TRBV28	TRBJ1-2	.	CASSLGQVNYGYTF	TGTGCCAGCAGTTTAGGGCAGGTGAACTATGGCTACACCTTC
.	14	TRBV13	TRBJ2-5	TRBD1	CASSPGDREETQYF	TGTGCCAGCAGCCCCGGGGACAGGGAAGAGACCCAGTACTTC
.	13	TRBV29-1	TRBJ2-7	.	CSVVSVKSYEQYF	TGCAGCGTTGTTTCTGTCAAGTCCTACGAGCAGTACTTC
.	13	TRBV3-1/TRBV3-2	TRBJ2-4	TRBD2	CASSRGTSRVGYF	TGTGCCAGCAGCCGCGGGACTAGCCGGGTGGGGTACTTC
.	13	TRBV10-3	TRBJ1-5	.	CAISESGAWPQHF	TGTGCCATCAGTGAGAGCGGTGCCTGGCCCCAGCATTTT
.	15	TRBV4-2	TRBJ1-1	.	CASSPRAGMNTEAFF	TGTGCCAGCAGCCCGCGAGCGGGCATGAACACTGAAGCTTTCTTT
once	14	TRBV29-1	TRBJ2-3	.	CSVSPGRNTDTQYF	TGCAGCGTTAGCCCGGGCAGAAACACAGATACGCAGTATTTT
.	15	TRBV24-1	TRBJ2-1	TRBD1	CATGGGQGAYNEQFF	TGTGCCACCGGGGGGGGACAGGGGGCCTACAATGAGCAGTTCTTC
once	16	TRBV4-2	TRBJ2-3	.	CASSPSTSWSTDTQYF	TGTGCCAGCAGCCCCTCCACTAGCTGGAGCACAGATACGCAGTATTTT
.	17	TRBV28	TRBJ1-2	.	CASSTSVGQDPRWLGPF	TGTGCCAGCAGTACATCAGTCGGGCAAGACCCAAGATGGCTTGGCCCCTTC
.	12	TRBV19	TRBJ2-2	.	CASRTDTGELFF	TGTGCCAGTAGGACAGATACCGGGGAGCTGTTTTTT
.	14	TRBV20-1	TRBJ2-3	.	CSASEGGRTDTQYF	TGCAGTGCTAGTGAGGGGGGGAGGACAGATACGCAGTATTTT
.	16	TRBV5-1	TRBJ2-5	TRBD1	CASSETGTPLGETQYF	TGCGCCAGCAGCGAGACAGGGACCCCATTAGGAGAGACCCAGTACTTC
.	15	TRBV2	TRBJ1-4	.	CASSLPGALNEKLFF	TGTGCCAGCAGCCTACCGGGAGCCCTTAATGAAAAACTGTTTTTT
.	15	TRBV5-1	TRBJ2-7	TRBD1	CASSLETGGLYEQYF	TGCGCCAGCAGCTTGGAGACAGGGGGCTTATACGAGCAGTACTTC
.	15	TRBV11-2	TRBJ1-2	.	CASSLGLSTNYGYTF	TGTGCCAGCAGCTTAGGGCTGTCGACCAACTATGGCTACACCTTC
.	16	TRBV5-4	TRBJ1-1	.	CASSWRVAGLNTEAFF	TGTGCCAGCAGCTGGCGGGTTGCGGGGTTGAACACTGAAGCTTTCTTT
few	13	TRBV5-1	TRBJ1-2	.	CASSPMGEGGYTF	TGCGCCAGCAGCCCCATGGGCGAAGGAGGCTACACCTTC
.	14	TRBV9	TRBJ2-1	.	CASSRRAIYNEQFF	TGTGCCAGCAGCAGACGCGCGATCTACAATGAGCAGTTCTTC
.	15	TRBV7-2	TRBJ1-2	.	CASSLAREGRNGYTF	TGTGCCAGCAGCTTAGCACGAGAGGGTCGCAATGGCTACACCTTC
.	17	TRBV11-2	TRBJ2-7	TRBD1	CASSLSLGTGISYEQYF	TGTGCCAGCAGCCTGAGCCTTGGGACAGGGATATCCTACGAGCAGTACTTC
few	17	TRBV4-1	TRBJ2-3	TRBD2	CASSQGPQRGRADTQYF	TGCGCCAGCAGCCAAGGACCTCAGCGGGGGAGGGCAGATACGCAGTATTTT
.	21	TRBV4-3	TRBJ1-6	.	CASSQFPPAAPQGFYNSPLHF	TGCGCCAGCAGCCAATTTCCGCCAGCGGCGCCACAGGGTTTCTATAATTCACCCCTCCACTTT
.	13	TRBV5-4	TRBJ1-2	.	CASSLRTVYGYTF	TGTGCCAGCAGCTTAAGGACAGTTTATGGCTACACCTTC
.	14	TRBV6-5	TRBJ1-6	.	CASRESSYNSPLHF	TGTGCCAGCAGAGAGAGCTCCTATAATTCACCCCTCCACTTT
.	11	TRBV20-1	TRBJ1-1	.	CSVGEDTEAFF	TGCAGTGTAGGGGAGGACACTGAAGCTTTCTTT
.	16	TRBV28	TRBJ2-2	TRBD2	CASSLGLAENTGELFF	TGTGCCAGCAGTTTAGGGCTAGCGGAAAACACCGGGGAGCTGTTTTTT